This is a list of T cell receptor beta chains from one sample in a study of shared clonotypes between healthy human individuals. Assay: immunoSEQ multiplex PCR; the TCRdb copy retains only in-frame clones and omits some. The table includes some 1.4 million clones, roughly 96% detected once. The sequenced sample consisted of naive CD4+ T cells sorted from blood. The receptor set was obtained from a man in his thirties or forties in good health. CDR3s include the opening cysteine and the closing phenylalanine or tryptophan. A D gene is named only where the DNA matches it firmly. Clone size appears in some rows only: once, few, many, or a class for an expanded clone.

j_call,clone_size,v_call,d_call,cdr3_aa,cdr3_nt
TRBJ2-7,.,TRBV7-9,.,CASSPRGSLAGEQYF,TGTGCCAGCAGCCCAAGGGGCTCTCTCGCGGGGGAGCAGTACTTC
TRBJ2-4,.,TRBV19,.,CASSRLELAKNIQYF,TGTGCCAGTAGTAGATTGGAGTTAGCCAAAAACATTCAGTACTTC
TRBJ1-2,.,TRBV7-8,.,CASSPTDGPNYGYTF,TGTGCCAGCAGCCCGACCGACGGACCTAACTATGGCTACACCTTC
TRBJ1-2,.,TRBV5-6,TRBD1,CASSLLGQGIGGYTF,TGTGCCAGCAGCTTGTTGGGACAGGGGATTGGAGGCTACACCTTC
TRBJ2-3,.,TRBV10-3,.,CAIRDKEFTDTQYF,TGTGCCATCAGGGACAAAGAATTCACAGATACGCAGTATTTT
TRBJ2-7,.,TRBV2,.,CASSSHGYEQYF,TGTGCCAGCAGTTCGCATGGTTACGAGCAGTACTTC
TRBJ1-5,.,TRBV19,.,CASSRQAGQPQHF,TGTGCCAGTAGTAGGCAGGCCGGTCAGCCCCAGCATTTT
TRBJ1-5,.,TRBV7-2,TRBD1,CASSLGGQGYEPQHF,TGTGCCAGCAGCCTCGGGGGACAGGGCTATGAGCCCCAGCATTTT
TRBJ2-1,.,TRBV18,.,CASSPSWGGKSANEQFF,TGTGCCAGCTCACCATCGTGGGGCGGGAAATCTGCCAATGAGCAGTTCTTC
TRBJ2-5,once,TRBV6-5,.,CASSSGPRETQYF,TGTGCCAGCAGCTCCGGTCCGAGGGAGACCCAGTACTTC
TRBJ2-2,.,TRBV27,.,CASSHHTTGELFF,TGTGCCAGCAGTCACCACACGACCGGGGAGCTGTTTTTT
TRBJ2-3,.,TRBV7-2,.,CASSAQLRDTQYF,TGTGCCAGCAGCGCCCAGCTTCGAGATACGCAGTATTTT
TRBJ1-2,once,TRBV25-1,.,CASNTGFRGYTF,TGTGCCAGCAACACAGGGTTTCGTGGCTACACCTTC
TRBJ1-5,once,TRBV18,.,CASSAAGTLSNQPQHF,TGTGCCAGCTCAGCTGCCGGGACACTTAGCAATCAGCCCCAGCATTTT
TRBJ2-5,.,TRBV2,.,CASLWGTGQETQYF,TGTGCCAGCCTGTGGGGGACCGGCCAAGAGACCCAGTACTTC
TRBJ2-3,.,TRBV7-3,TRBD1,CASSFTRDRSTDTQYF,TGTGCCAGCAGCTTTACGAGGGACAGAAGCACAGATACGCAGTATTTT
TRBJ2-1,.,TRBV30,.,CAWSGGLGMNEQFF,TGTGCCTGGAGTGGAGGACTCGGGATGAATGAGCAGTTCTTC
TRBJ2-2,.,TRBV28,.,CASSSPGSGTGELFF,TGTGCCAGCAGTTCGCCCGGGAGCGGTACCGGGGAGCTGTTTTTT
TRBJ2-5,.,TRBV7-9,TRBD2,CASRASGRARLREETQYF,TGTGCCAGCAGAGCTAGCGGGAGGGCCCGGCTGAGAGAAGAGACCCAGTACTTC
TRBJ2-2,.,TRBV11-3,TRBD1,CASSEVTGGYTGELFF,TGTGCCAGCAGCGAAGTGACAGGGGGCTACACCGGGGAGCTGTTTTTT
TRBJ2-7,.,TRBV6-6,TRBD2,CDSGSRSYEQYF,TGCGACAGCGGGAGTCGTTCCTACGAGCAGTACTTC
TRBJ2-3,.,TRBV4-1,TRBD1,CASSQDRGITDTQYF,TGCGCCAGCAGCCAAGACAGGGGGATAACAGATACGCAGTATTTT
TRBJ2-7,once,TRBV7-9,.,CASSLTNEQYF,TGTGCCAGCAGCTTAACGAACGAGCAGTACTTC
TRBJ2-5,once,TRBV2,TRBD2,CASRKLAGVGETQYF,TGTGCCAGCAGAAAACTAGCGGGAGTGGGCGAGACCCAGTACTTC
TRBJ2-7,.,TRBV6-1,.,CASGSEVQGEQYF,TGTGCCAGCGGGAGCGAAGTCCAGGGAGAGCAGTACTTC
TRBJ1-2,.,TRBV10-3,.,CAISESSVAYGYTF,TGTGCCATCAGTGAGTCGTCAGTAGCCTATGGCTACACCTTC
TRBJ2-5,.,TRBV5-1,.,CATSPGQGETQYF,TGCGCCACCTCCCCGGGGCAGGGGGAGACCCAGTACTTC
TRBJ2-3,.,TRBV7-9,.,CASSLGGGGHTDTQYF,TGTGCCAGCAGCTTAGGAGGGGGGGGACACACAGATACGCAGTATTTT
TRBJ2-3,.,TRBV7-9,.,CASSHRQGSTDTQYF,TGTGCCAGCAGTCACAGGCAGGGCAGCACAGATACGCAGTATTTT
TRBJ1-2,.,TRBV7-2,.,CASSLFGQGNGYTF,TGTGCCAGCAGCTTATTTGGGCAGGGCAATGGCTACACCTTC
TRBJ1-1,.,TRBV11-2,.,CASSFGRLAFF,TGTGCCAGCAGCTTTGGACGATTAGCTTTCTTT
TRBJ1-5,.,TRBV14,.,CASSQGVNQPQHF,TGTGCCAGCAGCCAAGGGGTGAATCAGCCCCAGCATTTT
TRBJ2-1,.,TRBV29-1,TRBD2,CSVEKRLALNEQFF,TGCAGCGTTGAAAAGAGACTAGCTCTCAATGAGCAGTTCTTC
TRBJ1-5,.,TRBV4-1,.,CASSHPFQPQHF,TGCGCCAGCAGCCATCCGTTTCAGCCCCAGCATTTT
TRBJ1-2,.,TRBV11-2,.,CASSEGPRRNYGYTF,TGTGCCAGCAGCGAGGGCCCGCGAAGGAACTATGGCTACACCTTC
TRBJ1-2,.,TRBV2,.,CASNLQGAGYTF,TGTGCCAGCAACCTACAGGGCGCTGGCTACACCTTC
TRBJ2-7,.,TRBV19,.,CASSVRGTYEQYF,TGTGCCAGTAGTGTGAGGGGTACCTACGAGCAGTACTTC
TRBJ2-5,.,TRBV5-1,.,CASSVGTDRETQYF,TGCGCCAGCAGTGTTGGGACTGATAGAGAGACCCAGTACTTC
TRBJ2-1,.,TRBV25-1,TRBD1,CASSKGQSSYNEQFF,TGTGCCAGCAGTAAGGGACAGAGCTCCTACAATGAGCAGTTCTTC
TRBJ2-1,.,TRBV9,.,CASNHRAHREHNEQFF,TGTGCCAGCAACCACCGGGCACACAGGGAGCACAATGAGCAGTTCTTC
TRBJ2-7,.,TRBV18,.,CASSPQGDSYEQYF,TGTGCCAGCTCACCCCAGGGAGACTCCTACGAGCAGTACTTC
TRBJ2-5,.,TRBV15,TRBD2,CATSPMTSGGETQYF,TGTGCCACCAGCCCCATGACTAGCGGGGGAGAGACCCAGTACTTC
TRBJ2-7,.,TRBV9,.,CASSVGGSEQYF,TGTGCCAGCAGCGTAGGAGGGTCCGAGCAGTACTTC
TRBJ1-1,.,TRBV19,.,CASKVRGNTEAFF,TGTGCCAGTAAGGTACGTGGTAACACTGAAGCTTTCTTT
TRBJ2-2,.,TRBV5-4,.,CASRDLSGIAGELFF,TGTGCCAGCAGGGACTTGTCCGGAATTGCCGGGGAGCTGTTTTTT
TRBJ2-2,.,TRBV5-1,.,CASSSHRDINTGELFF,TGCGCCAGCAGCAGCCACCGGGACATCAACACCGGGGAGCTGTTTTTT
TRBJ2-3,.,TRBV28,.,CASSFLNPNRAGGTDTQYF,TGTGCCAGCAGTTTTTTAAACCCAAACAGGGCGGGGGGCACAGATACGCAGTATTTT
TRBJ2-2,.,TRBV7-8,TRBD1,CASSLVWTGLTGELFF,TGTGCCAGCAGCTTAGTTTGGACAGGGCTCACCGGGGAGCTGTTTTTT
TRBJ1-1,.,TRBV5-1,.,CASSLEGGTTVEAFF,TGCGCCAGCAGCTTGGAGGGGGGAACTACGGTTGAAGCTTTCTTT
TRBJ2-7,.,TRBV5-5,TRBD1,CASSLAGTVYEQYF,TGTGCCAGCAGCTTGGCCGGGACAGTCTACGAGCAGTACTTC
TRBJ2-3,.,TRBV7-2,TRBD1,CASSPHPGTGLADTQYF,TGTGCCAGCAGCCCACACCCCGGGACAGGGCTGGCAGATACGCAGTATTTT
TRBJ2-7,.,TRBV6-6,.,CATQTIPGAVAGEQYF,TGTGCCACTCAGACGATCCCCGGCGCGGTTGCGGGTGAGCAGTACTTC
TRBJ2-5,.,TRBV27,TRBD2,CASSLSPTSGRDLVGETQYF,TGTGCCAGCAGTTTATCCCCGACTAGCGGGAGGGACCTGGTAGGGGAGACCCAGTACTTC
TRBJ2-1,once,TRBV7-9,TRBD2,CASSPGLAGRSYNEQFF,TGTGCCAGCAGCCCCGGACTAGCGGGGCGCTCCTACAATGAGCAGTTCTTC